These 22 T cell receptor beta chains were all obtained from the same sample, sequenced in a study of cytomegalovirus exposure and HLA in healthy donors. The study ran its PCR with 60 Vbeta and 13 Jbeta primers. Here immunoSEQ multiplex PCR was the method, and the copy in TCRdb shows in-frame clones only, minus some. The table records about 140,000 clones, 75% to 85% of them present only once. Material: PBMCs. The receptors derive from a middle-aged man in good health and CMV-seronegative.

The chain has TRBV15 and TRBJ1-5; 10 nucleotides line up with TRBD1. After removal of 3 bases from V and 3 bases from J, the junction contained 5 bases not matched to a gene. In germline, CDR1 is LNHNV, CDR2 YYDKDF (reference sequence). This CDR3 comprises 16 residues. CDR3 protein: CATSRVGQGLNQPQHF. CDR3 bases: TGTGCCACCAGCAGGGTGGGACAGGGGCTCAATCAGCCCCAGCATTTT. Variable domain in full (rest from reference TRBV15 and TRBJ1-5): DAMVIQNPRYQVTQFGKPVTLSCSQTLNHNVMYWYQQKSSQAPKLLFHYYDKDFNNEADTPDNFQSRRPNTSFCFLDIRSPGLGDTAMYLCATSRVGQGLNQPQHFGDGTRLSIL.

The rearrangement uses TRBV11-3 and TRBJ2-5; D is unresolved. The DNA end favors TRBJ2-7, so the J call may be wrong. The CDR3 is made up of 14 amino acids. Germline V gene data show CDR1 as SGHNT and CDR2 as YENEEA. The CDR3 is CASSPHSRSYEQYF. The CDR3 DNA follows: TGTGCCAGCAGCCCTCACAGCCGCTCCTACGAGCAGTACTTC.

This clone has only one observation. V and J are TRBV4-1 and TRBJ1-2; 9 bases are shared with TRBD1. The CDR3 is 16 amino acids. Trimming cost V 3 bases and J 3 bases; bases outside gene matches: 8. Germline CDR1 is MGHRA and CDR2 is YSYEKL. The CDR3 coding sequence is TGCGCCAGCAGCCACAAACAGGGGGCGTCCGACTATGGCTACACCTTC. It is translated as CASSHKQGASDYGYTF.

This chain links TRBV5-1 with TRBJ2-3, with 7 nucleotides matching TRBD1. Trimming took 3 bases from V and 0 from J; bases not matched to a gene: 4. The CDR3 length is 15 residues. CDR1 is SGHRS, CDR2 YFSETQ, per germline. The CDR3 sequence: CASSSGQTSTDTQYF. CDR3 DNA sequence: TGCGCCAGCAGCTCGGGACAGACTAGCACAGATACGCAGTATTTT.

The rearrangement joins TRBV4-1 to TRBJ2-3; D unclear. There are 16 residues in the CDR3. Trimming removed 1 base from V and 6 bases from J, with 17 bases in between. Germline V gives CDR1 MGHRA, CDR2 YSYEKL. The CDR3 loop reads CASSQVDSRSTDTQYF. In DNA, the CDR3 is TGCGCCAGCAGCCAAGTAGACTCGAGATCGACCGATACGCAGTATTTT.

This clone was picked up one time. The CDR3 DNA is TGTGCCAGCAGTATCCTGACAGGCCACAATCAGCCCCAGCATTTT. This encodes CASSILTGHNQPQHF. The chain has TRBV6-6 and TRBJ1-5; D might be TRBD1 (6 bases). The germline CDR1 and CDR2 sequences are MNHNY and SVGAGI (reference sequence). Trimming shortened V by 5 bases and J by 3 bases, and 14 bases separated the two germline ends. The CDR3 has 15 residues.

A remark on this clone: A read error may account for a junction end that differs from germline. The chain carries TRBV7-7 and TRBJ2-7; 9 bases line up with TRBD1. Germline CDR1 is SSHAT and CDR2 is FNYEAQ (reference sequence). The length of the CDR3 is 14 residues. Here the CDR3 DNA reads TGTGCTAGCAGCAAGGACAGGGGTGACTACGAGCAGTACTTC. Translating gives CASSKDRGDYEQYF.

Only a few counts were recorded for this clone. The rearrangement links TRBV7-2 to TRBJ2-1; 10 positions match TRBD2. Per germline, CDR1 SGHTA and CDR2 FQGNSA. V shed 5 bases, J shed 9 bases, and the junction held 13 bases outside the gene matches. CDR3 length equals 16 residues. Here the CDR3 reads CASSRSGLAFASEQFF. CDR3 nucleotides: TGTGCCAGCAGCCGGTCGGGACTAGCGTTTGCGAGTGAGCAGTTCTTC.

This clone has only one observation. CDR3 region: CASSPKRTSASTDTQYF. As DNA, the CDR3 is TGTGCCAGCAGCCCCAAGAGGACTAGCGCTAGCACAGATACGCAGTATTTT. The rearrangement joins TRBV5-4 to TRBJ2-3; TRBD2 aligns across 9 bases. This CDR3 has 17 amino acids. Germline assignment: CDR1 SGHNT and CDR2 YYREEE (reference sequence). After removal of 4 bases from V and 0 bases from J, the junction contained 9 bases not matched to a gene.

The rearrangement uses TRBV7-9 and TRBJ1-2; TRBD1 matches at 7 bases. The J segment lost 8 bases and the V segment lost 4 bases, leaving 7 bases of the junction unmatched. This CDR3 comprises 13 residues. Germline loops: CDR1 SEHNR, CDR2 FQNEAQ (reference sequence). CDR3 amino acids: CASSSRQGGGYTF. In DNA, the CDR3 is TGTGCCAGCAGCTCAAGACAGGGAGGAGGCTACACCTTC.

In this sample, this clone turned up once. The gene calls are TRBV5-1 and TRBJ2-2; 7 bases align to TRBD1. Looked up from germline, CDR1 is SGHRS and CDR2 is YFSETQ. The junction had 4 bases not matched to a gene; V was cut back by 5 bases and J by 3 bases. The CDR3 runs to 14 residues. The CDR3 loop is CASRDRSDTGELFF. The DNA for the CDR3 is TGCGCCAGCAGGGACAGGTCGGACACCGGGGAGCTGTTTTTT. Full variable domain (rest looked up from reference TRBV5-1 and TRBJ2-2): KAGVTQTPRYLIKTRGQQVTLSCSPISGHRSVSWYQQTPGQGLQFLFEYFSETQRNKGNFPGRFSGRQFSNSRSEMNVSTLELGDSALYLCASRDRSDTGELFFGEGSRLTVL.

The chain recombines TRBV6-1 with TRBJ1-1; 7 bases agree with TRBD1. This CDR3 has 14 residues. Germline values: CDR1 MNHNS, CDR2 SASEGT. The V gene end was trimmed by 4 bases and the J gene end by 8 bases; junction bases not matched to a gene: 10. The CDR3 nucleotides are TGTGCCAGCAGTGTACAGGGGCTTTGGAACGAAGCTTTCTTT. This gives the protein CASSVQGLWNEAFF.

V gene TRBV5-4 combines with J gene TRBJ2-2; 7 bases are a match to TRBD1. The J segment lost 0 bases and the V segment lost 4 bases, leaving 6 bases of the junction unmatched. Germline V CDR1 and CDR2: SGHNT, YYREEE (reference sequence). The CDR3 runs 16 residues. CDR3 loop: CASSMGQIANTGELFF. The CDR3 region has the DNA TGTGCCAGCAGCATGGGACAGATCGCGAACACCGGGGAGCTGTTTTTT.

J is TRBJ2-6 and V is TRBV9; tentatively, D is TRBD1 (6 bases). Germline CDR1 reads SGDLS; CDR2 reads YYNGEE. The ends were cut back, 5 bases at V and 1 base at J, with 10 bases in the middle. This CDR3 is 15 amino acids long. The CDR3 loop is CASSLQGSGANVLTF. The CDR3 nucleotides read TGTGCCAGCAGTTTGCAGGGGTCTGGGGCCAACGTCCTGACTTTC.

The chain is built from TRBV5-1 and TRBJ1-2; 7 positions agree with TRBD1. The ends lost 3 bases at V and 2 bases at J; junction bases unmatched: 7. The length of the CDR3 is 15 residues. The germline V gene has CDR1 SGHRS and CDR2 YFSETQ. CDR3 region: CASSSDGTVNYGYTF. In DNA form, the CDR3 reads TGCGCCAGCAGCTCAGATGGGACAGTGAACTATGGCTACACCTTC.

The J gene is TRBJ1-4, the V gene TRBV6-5; 9 nucleotides align to TRBD1. Germline V gives CDR1 MNHEY, CDR2 SVGAGI. V gave up 6 bases and J gave up 8 bases; unmatched junction bases: 7. CDR3 length: 14 amino acids. CDR3 residues: CASRDTGGREKLFF. In nucleotides, the CDR3 is TGTGCCAGCAGAGATACAGGGGGCCGGGAAAAACTGTTTTTT.

This sequence joins TRBV27 and TRBJ2-2; D uncertain. Trimming took 2 bases from V and 4 from J, leaving 5 bases between them. From germline, CDR1 is MNHEY and CDR2 SMNVEV (reference sequence). This CDR3 is built from 13 residues. The CDR3 loop reads CASSLRRTGELFF. The CDR3 region has the DNA TGTGCCAGCAGTTTACGTCGCACCGGGGAGCTGTTTTTT.

The chain has TRBV5-1 and TRBJ2-7; 7 positions match TRBD2. Germline CDR1 and CDR2: SGHRS and YFSETQ. CDR3 length: 14 residues. Unmatched junction bases numbered 6, after V lost 3 bases and J lost 3 bases. The CDR3 region is CASSSGPGGYEQYF. CDR3 coding DNA: TGCGCCAGCAGCTCGGGCCCGGGGGGCTACGAGCAGTACTTC.

The chain uses TRBV7-6 and TRBJ2-5, with TRBD2 matching over 8 bases. The CDR3 is 15 residues long. V was pared by 7 bases and J by 5 bases, with 12 bases of the junction left unmatched. Germline V lookup: CDR1 SGHVS, CDR2 FNYEAQ. CDR3 sequence reads: CASTLTAGGRETQYF. CDR3 in DNA: TGTGCCAGCACCCTAACCGCGGGGGGACGGGAGACCCAGTACTTC.

V and J are TRBV2 and TRBJ2-7, with 8 positions matching TRBD1. The CDR3 is made up of 14 amino acids. V was pared by 4 bases and J by 5 bases, with 7 bases of the junction left unmatched. Germline loops: CDR1 SNHLY, CDR2 FYNNEI. The CDR3 loop reads CASSVADRVHEQYF. CDR3 sequence (DNA): TGTGCCAGCAGTGTTGCGGACAGGGTCCACGAGCAGTACTTC.

The chain links TRBV11-2 to TRBJ2-2; a weak D match, TRBD2 (5 bases). There are 14 residues in the CDR3. Trimming took off 4 bases at V and 1 base at J, with 7 bases between the two ends. From germline, CDR1 is SGHAT and CDR2 FQNNGV. CDR3 bases: TGTGCCAGCAGCTGGGAGAAGAACACCGGGGAGCTGTTTTTT. It translates to CASSWEKNTGELFF.

The chain has TRBV5-4 and TRBJ2-7; 10 nucleotides agree with TRBD1. CDR1 is SGHNT and CDR2 is YYREEE in the germline V gene (reference sequence). This CDR3 contains 14 residues. Trimming at V came to 5 bases and at J to 7 bases, leaving 9 bases not matched to a gene. Here the CDR3 reads CASSYRQGAGEQYF. The CDR3, as DNA: TGTGCCAGCAGTTACCGACAGGGGGCGGGAGAGCAGTACTTC.